Listed here are 22 T cell receptor beta chains from one sample, sequenced in a study of blood T cell repertoires in COVID-19. Assay: immunoSEQ multiplex PCR; the TCRdb copy retains only in-frame clones and omits some. The sample has 200,000 to 250,000 clones, 75% to 95% seen once. Material: PBMCs or T cells enriched from blood (not recorded which). These receptors came from a woman under 30 who had recovered from COVID-19.

The chain couples TRBV2 to TRBJ2-7; D is ambiguous. This CDR3 region has 13 residues. Trimming cost V 6 bases and J 3 bases, with 12 bases left between them. CDR1 and CDR2 from the germline V gene are SNHLY and FYNNEI. The DNA of the CDR3 is TGTGCCAGCAGGAGAACTTACTTCTACGAGCAGTACTTC. Translated: CASRRTYFYEQYF.

This clone was observed a handful of times. The rearrangement joins TRBV14 to TRBJ2-7; 12 bases are shared with TRBD1. The germline gives CDR1 SGHDN, CDR2 FVKESK. The CDR3 is 14 amino acids. With V trimmed by 4 bases and J by 6 bases, 4 bases remained unmatched. CDR3 nucleotide sequence: TGTGCCAGCAGCCTCCGGGACAGGGGGCGCGAGCAGTACTTC. It yields the protein CASSLRDRGREQYF.

This chain uses TRBV14 with TRBJ1-1; D gene unclear. V was clipped by 1 base and J by 12 bases, with 9 bases between them. The germline V gene encodes CDR1 SGHDN and CDR2 FVKESK. The CDR3 covers 11 residues. CDR3 in DNA: TGTGCCAGCAGCCAAGTGGGCATCTCTTTCTTT. It is translated as CASSQVGISFF.

The chain is built from TRBV5-5 and TRBJ1-1, with D possibly being TRBD1 (5 bases). Germline CDR1 reads SGHKS; CDR2 reads YYEKEE (reference sequence). V lost 3 bases and J 4 bases, leaving 16 bases between the germline ends. The CDR3 covers 15 residues. DNA for the CDR3: TGTGCCAGCAGCTCAAAGACAGCCCCTACCACTGAAGCTTTCTTT. This sequence encodes CASSSKTAPTTEAFF.

This rearrangement joins TRBV7-3 to TRBJ2-5, with 7 bases identical to TRBD2. CDR1 SGHTA and CDR2 FQGTGA come from the germline V gene. This CDR3 contains 15 residues. With V trimmed by 5 bases and J by 2 bases, 8 bases remained unmatched. CDR3: CASSQPGGGQETQYF. CDR3 in DNA: TGTGCCAGCAGCCAGCCGGGAGGAGGTCAAGAGACCCAGTACTTC. The whole variable domain, remainder taken from reference TRBV7-3 and TRBJ2-5, is GAGVSQTPSNKVTEKGKYVELRCDPISGHTALYWYRQSLGQGPEFLIYFQGTGAADDSGLPNDRFFAVRPEGSVSTLKIQRTERGDSAVYLCASSQPGGGQETQYFGPGTRLLVL.

The J gene is TRBJ2-7, the V gene TRBV9; TRBD2 agrees at 7 bases. Trimming took 4 bases from V and 2 from J; bases not matched to a gene: 6. CDR1 is SGDLS, CDR2 YYNGEE, per germline. The CDR3 is 14 amino acids. CDR3 sequence (DNA): TGTGCCAGCAGCTTCCTAGCGGTGACCTACGAGCAGTACTTC. Translating it yields CASSFLAVTYEQYF.

The rearrangement joins TRBV10-3 to TRBJ2-5, with no clear D. Trimming pared 4 bases from V and 0 bases from J, leaving 6 bases between. The germline gives CDR1 ENHRY, CDR2 SYGVKD. The CDR3 length is 13 residues. CDR3 DNA: TGTGCCATCAGTGTTTCCAACCAAGAGACCCAGTACTTC. Its translation is CAISVSNQETQYF.

V gene TRBV9 combines with J gene TRBJ2-1; D remains ambiguous. CDR1 and CDR2 from the germline V gene are SGDLS and YYNGEE. V shed 0 bases and J shed 5 bases, with 6 bases lying between them. This CDR3 is 13 amino acids long. The CDR3 DNA sequence: TGTGCCAGCAGCGTAGGGCTAGACAATGAGCAGTTCTTC. Translating it yields CASSVGLDNEQFF.

The chain combines TRBV28 with TRBJ1-6; 10 bases map to TRBD1. Germline assignment: CDR1 MDHEN and CDR2 SYDVKM. The V segment lost 5 bases and the J segment 10 bases; nucleotides outside the gene matches: 8. The CDR3 is 15 amino acids. The CDR3 protein is CASSPRQGARSPLHF. The CDR3 region has the DNA TGTGCCAGCAGTCCACGACAGGGGGCGAGATCACCCCTCCACTTT.

This clone has only one observation. The chain employs TRBV5-5 and TRBJ1-4, with TRBD1 identical over 10 bases. The V segment lost 5 bases and the J segment 6 bases; nucleotides outside the gene matches: 4. The CDR3 is 14 amino acids. CDR1 and CDR2 from the germline V gene are SGHKS and YYEKEE (reference sequence). For the CDR3, the DNA is TGTGCCAGCAGTAGACAGGGGGCGGATGAAAAACTGTTTTTT. Encoded protein: CASSRQGADEKLFF.

The rearrangement joins TRBV5-1 to TRBJ2-5; TRBD2 aligns across 8 bases. The CDR3 sequence is 16 residues long. The trim removed 3 bases at V and 4 bases at J, leaving 11 bases unmatched. CDR1 is SGHRS, CDR2 YFSETQ, per germline. This CDR3 reads CASSSGTSGFTETQYF. The CDR3 nucleotides read TGCGCCAGCAGCTCAGGAACTAGCGGTTTTACAGAGACCCAGTACTTC.

CDR3 loop: CASSADTAGNTIYF. CDR3 DNA: TGTGCCAGCAGTGCCGACACAGCTGGAAACACCATATATTTT. The chain combines TRBV2 with TRBJ1-3; no clear D gene. Deletions cut 4 bases from V and 2 bases from J, with 9 bases between. CDR1 is SNHLY, CDR2 FYNNEI, per germline. This CDR3 contains 14 residues.

This chain links TRBV19 with TRBJ1-5; TRBD1 agrees at 7 bases. This CDR3 spans 12 amino acids. The germline V gene has CDR1 LNHDA and CDR2 SQIVND (reference sequence). The J segment lost 7 bases and the V segment lost 7 bases, leaving 4 bases of the junction unmatched. The DNA of the CDR3 is TGTGCCAGTACCGGGACAGCCCAGCCCCAGCATTTT. It yields the protein CASTGTAQPQHF.

The genes are TRBV18 and TRBJ1-1; D may be TRBD1 (5 bases). V was shortened by 0 bases and J by 0 bases, with 8 bases between the two germline ends. Germline V gene data show CDR1 as KGHSH and CDR2 as LQKENI. The CDR3 has 15 amino acids. In DNA, the CDR3 is TGTGCCAGCTCACCACCCGGGGGAATGAACACTGAAGCTTTCTTT. Its protein is CASSPPGGMNTEAFF.

V is TRBV15 and J is TRBJ1-5, with TRBD1 identical over 10 bases. The junction had 8 bases not matched to a gene; V was cut back by 1 base and J by 2 bases. Germline assignment: CDR1 LNHNV and CDR2 YYDKDF (reference sequence). The CDR3 extends over 18 amino acids. The CDR3 is CATSRVPSGTGGNQPQHF. The DNA for the CDR3 is TGTGCCACCAGCAGAGTTCCGTCTGGGACAGGGGGCAATCAGCCCCAGCATTTT. Combining the CDR3 with reference TRBV15 and TRBJ1-5 gives the whole variable domain DAMVIQNPRYQVTQFGKPVTLSCSQTLNHNVMYWYQQKSSQAPKLLFHYYDKDFNNEADTPDNFQSRRPNTSFCFLDIRSPGLGDTAMYLCATSRVPSGTGGNQPQHFGDGTRLSIL.

The chain carries TRBV12-3 or TRBV12-4 and TRBJ1-1; D is uncertain. The CDR3 runs 12 residues. Trimming cost V 6 bases and J 11 bases, with 16 bases left between them. The CDR3 spells CASSQPLTGAFF. Here the CDR3 DNA reads TGTGCCAGCAGCCAGCCTCTGACTGGGGCTTTCTTT.

This chain joins TRBV6-5 and TRBJ2-5; possibly TRBD2 for D (6 bases). This CDR3 has 13 residues. Germline values: CDR1 MNHEY, CDR2 SVGAGI. Trimming shortened V by 11 bases and J by 2 bases, and 15 bases separated the two germline ends. The CDR3 coding sequence is TGTGCCTCCGGGTCGCGGGGACAAGAGACCCAGTACTTC. This codes for CASGSRGQETQYF.

The chain carries TRBV28 and TRBJ2-7, with 9 bases aligning to TRBD2. The CDR3 contains 15 residues. Germline V CDR1 and CDR2: MDHEN, SYDVKM. V lost 6 bases to trimming and J lost 2 bases; unmatched junction nucleotides: 8. The CDR3 loop is CASSSVLAGTYEQYF. CDR3 DNA: TGTGCCAGCAGCTCCGTTCTAGCGGGAACCTACGAGCAGTACTTC.

The chain couples TRBV6-2 or TRBV6-3 to TRBJ2-7; 11 bases line up with TRBD1. V gave up 5 bases and J gave up 4 bases; unmatched junction bases: 22. Germline values: CDR1 MNHEY, CDR2 SVGEGT. The CDR3 totals 20 residues. CDR3 sequence reads: CASSDPRGTGGGGIGYEQYF. The CDR3 DNA is TGTGCCAGCAGTGACCCACGGGGGACAGGGGGAGGAGGAATAGGATACGAGCAGTACTTC.

This clone was recorded only once. The genes are TRBV6-5 and TRBJ2-1; 8 bases are a match to TRBD2. CDR3 length equals 15 residues. V lost 0 bases, J lost 8 bases, and 6 bases stayed unmatched. In germline, CDR1 is MNHEY, CDR2 SVGAGI. The CDR3 sequence: CASSYSGTSGDEQFF. As DNA, the CDR3 is TGTGCCAGCAGTTACTCGGGGACTAGTGGGGATGAGCAGTTCTTC.

The CDR3 reads CASGFGTSGGPEQYF. DNA of the CDR3: TGCGCCAGCGGATTTGGGACTAGCGGGGGACCCGAGCAGTACTTC. The J gene is TRBJ2-7, the V gene TRBV10-1; 14 bases agree with TRBD2. CDR3 size: 15 residues. Germline V lookup: CDR1 WNHNN, CDR2 SYGVQD (reference sequence). The V and J ends lost 8 bases and 6 bases, in that order; junction bases with no gene match: 9.

This clone was picked up one time. V is TRBV18 and J is TRBJ2-5; D possibly corresponds to TRBD1 (5 bases). V was cut by 4 bases and J by 0 bases, with 9 bases left in between. The CDR3 sequence is 14 residues long. CDR1 is KGHSH, CDR2 LQKENI, per germline. Written as DNA, the CDR3 is TGTGCCAGCTCACTAACGGACAACCAAGAGACCCAGTACTTC. It yields the protein CASSLTDNQETQYF.